The sequence of this T cell receptor beta chain was determined in a study of T cells in Graves' hyperthyroidism and ophthalmopathy. At the level of the study: Prior to any treatment, at the point of initial diagnosis, peripheral blood was collected.

This clonotype was recorded a few times. The antigen remains unidentified. Germline lookup yields CDR1 DFQATT and CDR2 SNEGSKA (reference sequence). Trimming removed 0 bases from V and 0 bases from J, with 9 bases in between. The CDR3 sequence is 15 residues long. The study's findings and limits: In the analysis, a 13 V-J model separated ophthalmopathy from stable hyperthyroidism. In blood, most of the thyroid clonotypes expanded above 0.001 were also present.

Newly diagnosed patients aged 18 to 65 had hyperthyroidism of under 2 months' duration. Amplified TCR beta CDR3 regions came from RNA transcripts. When the TCR CDR3 underwent first-round RT-PCR, the HTBI primer set was used. TCRdb reprocessed the multiplex PCR reads with MiXCR, giving one entry per CDR3 protein. The sample consists of approximately 210,000 distinct CDR3 sequences, more than 15% of them appearing once. The sample was blood. V is TRBV20-1 and J is TRBJ1-3; no definite D call. This TCR was recovered from a man aged 50 or older with Graves' hyperthyroidism. DNA for the CDR3: TGCAGTGCTAGAGATCTAGCGGGCTCTGGAAACACCATATATTTT. Translated: CSARDLAGSGNTIYF.